Below are 30 T cell receptor beta chains sequenced from a single sample in a study of OX40 agonist ivuxolimab in advanced cancers. Clones were sequenced by immunoSEQ multiplex PCR, and TCRdb holds only the in-frame ones, with some missing. The table has about 100,000 clones, less than 95% seen once. The sample in question was CD4+ or CD8+ T cells sorted from blood, obtained in a trial of the OX40 agonist ivuxolimab. These receptors were collected from an adult with an advanced solid tumor such as melanoma, head and neck, liver or kidney cancer.

V gene TRBV30 combines with J gene TRBJ2-1, with D unclear. The CDR3 covers 15 residues. Looked up from germline, CDR1 is GTSNPN and CDR2 is SVGIG (reference sequence). V was shortened by 0 bases and J by 3 bases, with 12 bases between the two germline ends. The CDR3 here is CAWSVPGPNYNEQFF. The DNA of the CDR3 is TGTGCCTGGAGTGTACCCGGGCCGAACTACAATGAGCAGTTCTTC.

This rearrangement joins TRBV10-3 to TRBJ2-1, with 9 bases lining up with TRBD2. The CDR3 sequence is 13 residues long. V shed 10 bases, J shed 9 bases, and the junction held 10 bases outside the gene matches. Germline V gives CDR1 ENHRY, CDR2 SYGVKD. The CDR3 DNA follows: TGTGCCACCAAGGGACTAGCTGAGGGTGAGCAGTTCTTC. Protein product: CATKGLAEGEQFF.

The V call is TRBV19, the J call TRBJ1-1; no firm D call. In germline, CDR1 is LNHDA, CDR2 SQIVND (reference sequence). V lost 6 bases and J lost 0, with 5 bases in between. The CDR3 loop spans 12 amino acids. The CDR3 DNA is TGTGCCAGTAGGGTCATGAACACTGAAGCTTTCTTT. Translation: CASRVMNTEAFF.

The chain couples TRBV15 to TRBJ2-1; 14 nucleotides align to TRBD2. The CDR3 covers 19 residues. Germline loops: CDR1 LNHNV, CDR2 YYDKDF (reference sequence). Trimming took 0 bases from V and 5 from J; bases not matched to a gene: 9. CDR3: CATSRDSRLAGGLNNEQFF. The DNA for the CDR3 is TGTGCCACCAGCAGAGATTCGAGACTAGCGGGAGGGTTGAACAATGAGCAGTTCTTC.

A single count supports this clone. The chain carries TRBV27 and TRBJ2-6; D is undetermined. Per germline, CDR1 MNHEY and CDR2 SMNVEV (reference sequence). This CDR3 spans 17 amino acids. Trimming shortened V by 2 bases and J by 1 base, and 12 bases separated the two germline ends. DNA of the CDR3: TGTGCCAGCAGTTTAACCGGTTATCCGTCTGGGGCCAACGTCCTGACTTTC. Encoded protein: CASSLTGYPSGANVLTF.

J is TRBJ2-2 and V is TRBV7-2; 8 positions agree with TRBD1. This CDR3 comprises 15 residues. Looked up from germline, CDR1 is SGHTA and CDR2 is FQGNSA. Trimming took 5 bases from V and 7 from J; bases not matched to a gene: 9. The CDR3 bases are TGTGCCAGCAGCCAGAAAACAGGGGGTGTCGGGGAGCTGTTTTTT. It translates to CASSQKTGGVGELFF.

The rearrangement links TRBV6-4 to TRBJ2-1; maybe TRBD2 (5 bases). The CDR3 spans 16 residues. Trimming left V 6 bases short and J 0 bases short, with 15 bases between. Germline V gene lookup returns CDR1 MRHNA and CDR2 SNTAGT. CDR3 region: CASSLRSGSSYNEQFF. DNA for the CDR3: TGTGCCAGCAGCCTGCGGAGCGGAAGCTCCTACAATGAGCAGTTCTTC.

The chain combines TRBV5-4 with TRBJ2-5, with D uncertain. The CDR3 has 14 amino acids. The V gene's germline CDR1 is SGHNT and CDR2 YYREEE (reference sequence). Trimming removed 0 bases from V and 5 bases from J, with 11 bases in between. CDR3 bases: TGTGCCAGCAGCTTGGGACTGGGTGAGGAGACCCAGTACTTC. Translated, it gives CASSLGLGEETQYF. The whole variable domain, filled in from reference TRBV5-4 and TRBJ2-5, reads ETGVTQSPTHLIKTRGQQVTLRCSSQSGHNTVSWYQQALGQGPQFIFQYYREEENGRGNFPPRFSGLQFPNYSSELNVNALELDDSALYLCASSLGLGEETQYFGPGTRLLVL.

The chain couples TRBV2 to TRBJ1-1; D remains ambiguous. Germline CDR1 reads SNHLY; CDR2 reads FYNNEI. The CDR3 length is 13 residues. V dropped 2 bases and J dropped 4 bases, with 8 bases sitting between them. CDR3 sequence reads: CASSEREGTEAFF. CDR3 coding DNA: TGTGCCAGCAGTGAAAGGGAGGGCACTGAAGCTTTCTTT.

The chain combines TRBV19 with TRBJ2-1; possible D gene TRBD1, 6 bases. The length of the CDR3 is 15 residues. Trimming took 5 bases from V and 0 from J, leaving 11 bases between them. Germline values: CDR1 LNHDA, CDR2 SQIVND (reference sequence). The CDR3 DNA reads as TGTGCCAGTAGTGATTACAGGGACTCCTACAATGAGCAGTTCTTC. Translation gives CASSDYRDSYNEQFF.

The V and J genes are TRBV12-1 and TRBJ2-5; TRBD2 is taken as the D call from the table, unchecked against the DNA. TRBV12-1 is classified as a pseudogene. The CDR3 covers 18 residues. The CDR3 DNA reads as TGTGCCAGCAGCTTCGTTACTAGCGGGAGGGTCGGGCAAGAGACCCAGTACTTC. Its translation: CASSFVTSGRVGQETQYF.

The chain employs TRBV30 and TRBJ1-6; D ambiguous. Trimming took off 3 bases at V and 9 bases at J, with 12 bases between the two ends. This CDR3 spans 13 amino acids. Germline V gives CDR1 GTSNPN, CDR2 SVGIG (reference sequence). CDR3 DNA sequence: TGTGCCTGGAGGATGTCAAGGAGTTCACCCCTCCACTTT. Protein sequence: CAWRMSRSSPLHF.

This chain links TRBV27 with TRBJ1-2; possibly TRBD1 for D (6 bases). This CDR3 comprises 16 residues. The germline V gene has CDR1 MNHEY and CDR2 SMNVEV (reference sequence). V lost 6 bases to trimming and J lost 7 bases, with 24 bases between them. CDR3 residues: CASRYSHLQGLGGYTF. The CDR3 DNA reads as TGTGCCAGCAGGTACTCTCACCTACAGGGATTAGGTGGCTACACCTTC.

The chain links TRBV27 to TRBJ1-1; a weak D match, TRBD1 (5 bases). Per germline, CDR1 MNHEY and CDR2 SMNVEV (reference sequence). The CDR3 runs to 13 residues. Trimming left V 6 bases short and J 4 bases short, with 12 bases between. The CDR3 reads CASREGGATEAFF. CDR3 nucleotides: TGTGCCAGCAGGGAAGGAGGGGCCACTGAAGCTTTCTTT.

The count of this clone is one. V and J are TRBV7-2 and TRBJ2-7; D is possibly TRBD2 (5 bases). Trimming cost V 4 bases and J 0 bases, with 13 bases left between them. The CDR3 loop spans 15 amino acids. Germline lookup yields CDR1 SGHTA and CDR2 FQGNSA. For the CDR3, the DNA is TGTGCCAGCAGCTCCACGGGGTTGAACTCCTACGAGCAGTACTTC. Translation gives CASSSTGLNSYEQYF.

This sequence joins TRBV5-1 and TRBJ1-1, with D possibly matching TRBD1 (6 bases). The CDR3 is made up of 14 amino acids. V dropped 5 bases and J dropped 5 bases, with 16 bases sitting between them. The germline gives CDR1 SGHRS, CDR2 YFSETQ. The chain's CDR3 is CASRYRAPDTEAFF. As DNA, the CDR3 is TGCGCCAGCAGGTACAGGGCCCCGGATACTGAAGCTTTCTTT.

J is TRBJ1-2 and V is TRBV28; the D is unclear. V was trimmed by 2 bases and J by 8 bases, leaving 12 bases between them. From germline, CDR1 is MDHEN and CDR2 SYDVKM. The CDR3 has 13 amino acids. In nucleotides, the CDR3 is TGTGCCAGCAGTTTAATAAGAGTCGGAGGCTACACCTTC. This translates into CASSLIRVGGYTF.

The chain combines TRBV7-2 with TRBJ2-7; D is unclear. The CDR3 covers 12 residues. Germline V lookup: CDR1 SGHTA, CDR2 FQGNSA. V shed 4 bases and J shed 4 bases, with 8 bases lying between them. The CDR3 DNA is TGTGCCAGCAGCTCCACCAGGTACGAGCAGTACTTC. This translates into CASSSTRYEQYF.

The chain carries TRBV18 and TRBJ2-3; the D is unclear. Germline V gene lookup returns CDR1 KGHSH and CDR2 LQKENI. The CDR3 runs to 15 residues. Trimming stripped 1 base from V and 0 bases from J, with 8 bases between. Here the CDR3 DNA reads TGTGCCAGCTCACCACTAGCACCGAGCACAGATACGCAGTATTTT. It translates to CASSPLAPSTDTQYF.

The chain combines TRBV30 with TRBJ2-7; 10 bases fit TRBD1. The CDR3 is 12 amino acids. CDR1 is GTSNPN, CDR2 SVGIG, per germline (reference sequence). J was trimmed by 2 bases and V by 5 bases; bases with no gene match: 0. CDR3 amino acids: CAWGTGAYEQYF. Written as DNA, the CDR3 is TGTGCCTGGGGGACAGGGGCCTACGAGCAGTACTTC.

The chain has TRBV6-1 and TRBJ2-2, with D maybe TRBD1 (6 bases). The germline CDR1 and CDR2 sequences are MNHNS and SASEGT. This CDR3 contains 15 residues. V was cut by 11 bases and J by 0 bases, with 16 bases left in between. CDR3 bases: TGTGCCTACAGCAGGGGTTACGCGAACACCGGGGAGCTGTTTTTT. It is translated as CAYSRGYANTGELFF.

The chain links TRBV19 to TRBJ2-7; no clear D. V gave up 5 bases and J gave up 0 bases, with 8 bases separating them. Germline V CDR1 and CDR2: LNHDA, SQIVND (reference sequence). The CDR3 extends over 13 amino acids. The CDR3 nucleotides read TGTGCCAGTAGTGCAGTAGACTCCTACGAGCAGTACTTC. This translates into CASSAVDSYEQYF.

This sequence joins TRBV5-1 and TRBJ1-2, with 8 bases identical to TRBD1. The CDR3 extends over 14 amino acids. Germline-derived CDR1 and CDR2 are SGHRS and YFSETQ. The trim removed 2 bases at V and 7 bases at J, leaving 7 bases unmatched. The CDR3 DNA follows: TGCGCCAGCAGCTTAAGCTTCGGGACAGGTGGCTACACCTTC. Encoded protein: CASSLSFGTGGYTF.

This chain links TRBV5-1 with TRBJ2-1; 7 bases map to TRBD1. This CDR3 is built from 15 residues. Per the germline V gene, CDR1 is SGHRS and CDR2 is YFSETQ. The ends lost 4 bases at V and 2 bases at J; junction bases unmatched: 6. The CDR3 DNA follows: TGCGCCAGCAGCCCTGGGACAGAAACCTACAATGAGCAGTTCTTC. This codes for CASSPGTETYNEQFF.

The chain joins TRBV25-1 to TRBJ2-2, with 9 nucleotides matching TRBD2. The CDR3 contains 15 residues. The V gene's germline CDR1 is MGHDK and CDR2 SYGVNS. V shed 7 bases, J shed 5 bases, and the junction held 8 bases outside the gene matches. CDR3 sequence (DNA): TGTGCCAGCAAGGGGCGGGAGGGTGAGACCGGGGAGCTGTTTTTT. Translating it yields CASKGREGETGELFF.

The gene calls are TRBV25-1 and TRBJ2-2, with D unclear. Germline V gene lookup returns CDR1 MGHDK and CDR2 SYGVNS. The CDR3 runs 17 residues. Trimming left V 3 bases short and J 1 base short, with 15 bases between. The CDR3 is CASSDFYGPGNTGELFF. The CDR3 DNA sequence: TGTGCCAGCAGTGATTTTTACGGACCAGGGAACACCGGGGAGCTGTTTTTT.

This sequence joins TRBV28 and TRBJ1-4; TRBD1 might be the D (5 bases). CDR1 MDHEN and CDR2 SYDVKM come from the germline V gene. Trimming cost V 6 bases and J 7 bases, with 21 bases left between them. The CDR3 has 16 amino acids. The DNA for the CDR3 is TGTGCCAGCAGCTTGCTGGGGGGAGCCTCTAGTGAAAAACTGTTTTTT. It encodes CASSLLGGASSEKLFF.

The rearrangement uses TRBV7-2 and TRBJ2-7; 7 bases are shared with TRBD1. CDR3 length equals 15 residues. The J segment lost 4 bases and the V segment lost 2 bases, leaving 8 bases of the junction unmatched. The germline gives CDR1 SGHTA, CDR2 FQGNSA. The CDR3 here is CASSLREGAVYEQYF. The CDR3 DNA follows: TGTGCCAGCAGCTTACGTGAGGGGGCTGTATACGAGCAGTACTTC.

The V gene is TRBV27, the J gene TRBJ1-6, with 7 bases that match TRBD1. V dropped 4 bases and J dropped 11; count of bases not matched to a gene: 14. The CDR3 sequence is 16 residues long. Germline CDR1 reads MNHEY; CDR2 reads SMNVEV (reference sequence). The CDR3 sequence: CASSSRTGWAPAPLHF. CDR3 in DNA: TGTGCCAGCAGTTCTCGGACAGGCTGGGCCCCAGCACCCCTCCACTTT.

The chain links TRBV27 to TRBJ1-4, with 7 bases matching TRBD1. The CDR3 loop spans 14 amino acids. V shed 6 bases and J 5 bases; nucleotides not matched to a gene: 6. CDR1 MNHEY and CDR2 SMNVEV come from the germline V gene (reference sequence). The CDR3 is CASRPSGGNEKLFF. In DNA, the CDR3 is TGTGCCAGCAGACCGTCAGGGGGGAATGAAAAACTGTTTTTT. Complete variable domain (other parts from reference TRBV27 and TRBJ1-4): EAQVTQNPRYLITVTGKKLTVTCSQNMNHEYMSWYRQDPGLGLRQIYYSMNVEVTDKGDVPEGYKVSRKEKRNFPLILESPSPNQTSLYFCASRPSGGNEKLFFGSGTQLSVL.